This paragraph reports one TCR beta chain. TCRdb's copy holds only in-frame clones and misses some; the assay was immunoSEQ multiplex PCR. The data show about 83,000 clones, 90% to 95% seen once. The data were taken from a study of T cell changes during pregnancy in multiple sclerosis. This CDR3 has 16 residues. Looked up from germline, CDR1 is LGHNA and CDR2 is YNFKEQ. The V and J ends lost 5 bases and 2 bases, in that order; junction bases with no gene match: 10. The receptor was derived from a female donor with multiple sclerosis, enrolled in a pregnancy study. This specimen was peripheral blood, taken in the second trimester of pregnancy. The V and J genes are TRBV4-2 and TRBJ2-3, with 7 bases identical to TRBD2. The CDR3 sequence: CASSARGEGSTDTQYF. The CDR3 bases are TGTGCCAGCAGCGCCCGGGGGGAAGGGTCCACAGATACGCAGTATTTT.